Sequencing of this T cell receptor (beta chain) was carried out in a study of CD8+CD57+ T cells in acquired aplastic anemia. Across the whole study: Isolated CD4+ and CD8+ cells, once sorted, yielded DNA averaging around 2.9 ug.

TCR beta VDJ and CDR3 profiles were obtained from a genomic DNA template. TCRdb redid the calling of the reads with MiXCR, one entry per CDR3 protein. The sample carries 190,000 or so distinct CDR3 sequences, 61% recorded once. This CDR3 has 17 residues. Germline CDR1 SGHDT, CDR2 YYEEEE. Trimming pared 0 bases from V and 0 bases from J, leaving 13 bases between. The sample consisted of sorted CD4+, CD8+, or CD8+CD57+ T cells (not recorded which) from PBMCs. The V and J genes are TRBV5-6 and TRBJ2-1; D not certain. This clonotype was obtained from a human donor in good health. CDR3 sequence (DNA): TGTGCCAGCAGCTTGGGTACGCGGATGAGCTCCTACAATGAGCAGTTCTTC. Its protein is CASSLGTRMSSYNEQFF.